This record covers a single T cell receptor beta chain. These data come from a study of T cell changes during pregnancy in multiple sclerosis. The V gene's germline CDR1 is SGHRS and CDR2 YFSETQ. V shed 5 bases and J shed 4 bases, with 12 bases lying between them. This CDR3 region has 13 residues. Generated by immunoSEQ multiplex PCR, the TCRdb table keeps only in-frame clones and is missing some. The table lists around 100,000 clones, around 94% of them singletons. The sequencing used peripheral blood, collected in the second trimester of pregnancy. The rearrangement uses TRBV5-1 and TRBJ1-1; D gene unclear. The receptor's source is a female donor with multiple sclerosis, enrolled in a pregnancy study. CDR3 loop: CASSLAGTTEAFF. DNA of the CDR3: TGCGCCAGCAGTCTCGCAGGAACCACTGAAGCTTTCTTT.